These 11 T cell receptor beta chains were sequenced from one sample in a study of post-analysis software for immune sequencing data. Findings of the study overall: Patients used five TRBV segments, including TRBV5-6, TRBV5-1 and TRBV20-1, more often than controls.

These TCRs' antigens remain unknown. The TCR beta cDNA libraries carried unique molecular identifiers. Via MiXCR, TCRdb re-called the PCR reads, giving one row per CDR3 protein. The sample carries fewer than 850,000 distinct CDR3 sequences, less than 35% recorded once. Sequenced: blood. These TCRs come from a girl between 5 and 17 years old with multiple sclerosis.

This chain uses TRBV28 with TRBJ2-6; D uncertain. Between the trimmed V and J ends, which lost 6 bases and 1 base, there was a span of 10 bases. This CDR3 has 15 amino acids. Germline V gene sequence: CDR1 MDHEN, CDR2 SYDVKM. The CDR3 sequence is CASSPVISGANVLTF. In DNA, the CDR3 is TGTGCCAGCAGCCCCGTCATATCTGGGGCCAACGTCCTGACTTTC.

This clonotype was seen only a few times. The rearrangement joins TRBV29-1 to TRBJ2-3; 10 nucleotides agree with TRBD2. The CDR3 sequence is 15 residues long. CDR1 and CDR2 (germline): SQVTM, ANQGSEA. After removal of 7 bases from V and 8 bases from J, the junction contained 15 bases not matched to a gene. CDR3 sequence: CSGTDASGGVGTQYF. CDR3 nucleotide sequence: TGCAGCGGGACAGACGCTAGCGGGGGTGTGGGTACGCAGTATTTT.

This clonotype was seen a handful of times. The chain recombines TRBV20-1 with TRBJ2-1, with a tentative D call TRBD2 (7 bases). Trimming removed 6 bases from V and 8 bases from J, with 20 bases in between. Germline loops: CDR1 DFQATT, CDR2 SNEGSKA (reference sequence). The CDR3 extends over 14 amino acids. The CDR3 DNA is TGCAGTGCCATGAAGGGGGGGGGCCAATATGAGCAGTTCTTC. Translation gives CSAMKGGGQYEQFF.

The V call is TRBV5-1, the J call TRBJ2-7, with 7 bases that match TRBD1. The CDR3 consists of 16 residues. V shed 4 bases and J 2 bases; nucleotides not matched to a gene: 12. Per the germline V gene, CDR1 is SGHRS and CDR2 is YFSETQ. The CDR3 loop reads CASSPTRQGDTYEQYF. CDR3 nucleotide sequence: TGCGCCAGCAGCCCTACAAGACAGGGTGACACCTACGAGCAGTACTTC.

The chain joins TRBV20-1 to TRBJ2-1, with TRBD2 matching over 7 bases. CDR3 size: 14 residues. Trimming cost V 1 base and J 7 bases; bases outside gene matches: 7. Looked up from germline, CDR1 is DFQATT and CDR2 is SNEGSKA (reference sequence). The chain's CDR3 is CSARVGGVRNEQFF. The DNA for the CDR3 is TGCAGTGCTAGAGTTGGGGGGGTGAGGAATGAGCAGTTCTTC.

The chain uses TRBV20-1 and TRBJ2-7, with D possibly matching TRBD1 (5 bases). The germline V and J ends were trimmed by 3 bases and 1 base, with 13 bases remaining between them. The V gene's germline CDR1 is DFQATT and CDR2 SNEGSKA (reference sequence). This CDR3 has 14 amino acids. CDR3 bases: TGCAGTGCTAGCCGCCTAAGGGGATCCTACGAGCAGTACTTC. Translated, it gives CSASRLRGSYEQYF.

This clonotype was recorded a few times. The CDR3 spells CASSVDPGPSGANVLTF. The CDR3 nucleotides read TGTGCCAGCAGCGTAGACCCCGGGCCCTCTGGGGCCAACGTCCTGACTTTC. This chain connects TRBV9 to TRBJ2-6; D gene unclear. Germline assignment: CDR1 SGDLS and CDR2 YYNGEE. This CDR3 is built from 17 residues. The V end was cut by 0 bases, the J end by 0 bases, with 10 bases between.

The chain's CDR3 is CASSPGTIMEETQYF. CDR3 DNA sequence: TGTGCCAGCAGCCCCGGGACTATAATGGAAGAGACCCAGTACTTC. This chain joins TRBV3-1 and TRBJ2-5; 7 positions agree with TRBD2. The germline gives CDR1 LGHDT, CDR2 YNNKEL (reference sequence). Trimming removed 4 bases from V and 3 bases from J; junction bases left unmatched: 8. The CDR3 consists of 15 residues.

The chain carries TRBV20-1 and TRBJ2-3, with 10 bases matching TRBD2. V gave up 6 bases and J gave up 0 bases; unmatched junction bases: 9. CDR1 is DFQATT, CDR2 SNEGSKA, per germline (reference sequence). This CDR3 has 16 residues. The CDR3 region is CSALVSGRASTDTQYF. The CDR3 DNA reads TGCAGTGCCCTCGTAAGCGGGAGGGCGAGCACAGATACGCAGTATTTT.

The chain links TRBV20-1 to TRBJ2-5; either TRBD1 or TRBD2 may fit D (5 bases each). CDR1 is DFQATT, CDR2 SNEGSKA, per germline (reference sequence). V shed 1 base and J shed 11 bases, with 14 bases lying between them. The CDR3 totals 12 residues. CDR3 DNA sequence: TGCAGTGCTAGAGGACCAGAGGGGATTCAGTACTTC. This sequence encodes CSARGPEGIQYF.

This rearrangement joins TRBV20-1 to TRBJ2-3; D call uncertain. Germline CDR1 reads DFQATT; CDR2 reads SNEGSKA (reference sequence). Trimming stripped 1 base from V and 7 bases from J, with 21 bases between. This CDR3 has 16 amino acids. The CDR3 region has the DNA TGCAGTGCTAGAGGTCATGGCCAGAAGGCTACGAATACGCAGTATTTT. Residues: CSARGHGQKATNTQYF.